The next 20 T cell receptor beta chains were all read from a single sample in a study of cytomegalovirus exposure and HLA in healthy donors. The method was immunoSEQ multiplex PCR; TCRdb's version includes in-frame clones alone and lacks a portion of them. The sample contains nearly 110,000 clones, 88% of which appear only once. Material for sequencing was PBMCs. The receptors here all came from a young woman in good health and CMV-seropositive.

This clone was counted a single time. The CDR3 here is CASSIESWTGASYGYTF. CDR3 nucleotide sequence: TGTGCCAGTAGTATAGAATCGTGGACAGGAGCATCATATGGCTACACCTTC. J is TRBJ1-2 and V is TRBV19; 7 bases align to TRBD1. The germline V gene encodes CDR1 LNHDA and CDR2 SQIVND (reference sequence). With V trimmed by 0 bases and J by 5 bases, 12 bases remained unmatched. This CDR3 has 17 residues. Full variable domain (remainder filled in from reference TRBV19 and TRBJ1-2): DGGITQSPKYLFRKEGQNVTLSCEQNLNHDAMYWYRQDPGQGLRLIYYSQIVNDFQKGDIAEGYSVSREKKESFPLTVTSAQKNPTAFYLCASSIESWTGASYGYTFGSGTRLTVV.

By share, this clone counts as medium-sized (0.01 to 0.1%). The J gene is TRBJ2-3, the V gene TRBV2; possibly TRBD1 for D (6 bases). Germline V CDR1 and CDR2: SNHLY, FYNNEI. This CDR3 is built from 14 residues. Deletions cut 6 bases from V and 2 bases from J, with 12 bases between. CDR3 loop: CASSVGTNTDTQYF. CDR3 coding DNA: TGTGCCAGCAGCGTCGGGACAAACACAGATACGCAGTATTTT.

This chain connects TRBV10-3 to TRBJ2-7; 11 bases are shared with TRBD2. V lost 3 bases to trimming and J lost 2 bases; unmatched junction nucleotides: 9. The CDR3 has 17 residues. Germline values: CDR1 ENHRY, CDR2 SYGVKD. The CDR3 here is CAISEVAGGPSPYEQYF. The DNA of the CDR3 is TGTGCCATCAGTGAAGTAGCGGGGGGGCCGAGTCCCTACGAGCAGTACTTC.

The chain has TRBV10-3 and TRBJ2-3, with TRBD1 matching over 7 bases. CDR1 and CDR2 from the germline V gene are ENHRY and SYGVKD. V gave up 9 bases and J gave up 6 bases; unmatched junction bases: 6. This CDR3 contains 12 residues. CDR3 nucleotides: TGTGCCATGGCAGAGGGGGCGGATACGCAGTATTTT. It codes for CAMAEGADTQYF.

The V call is TRBV27, the J call TRBJ2-1, with D possibly TRBD1 on 7 matching bases. Germline V CDR1 and CDR2: MNHEY, SMNVEV (reference sequence). The V and J ends lost 5 bases and 3 bases respectively, with 20 bases between them. This CDR3 is 17 amino acids long. The CDR3 spells CASSLTGGRGVYNEQFF. CDR3 DNA: TGTGCCAGCAGTCTTACTGGTGGCAGGGGGGTCTACAATGAGCAGTTCTTC.

The chain links TRBV28 to TRBJ1-4, with TRBD1 as a possible D gene (6 bases). Germline V gene data show CDR1 as MDHEN and CDR2 as SYDVKM. This CDR3 has 13 amino acids. The germline V and J ends were trimmed by 8 bases and 7 bases, with 14 bases remaining between them. The CDR3 sequence is CASGGREPEKLFF. CDR3 sequence (DNA): TGTGCCAGCGGGGGCAGGGAACCTGAAAAACTGTTTTTT.

The V and J genes are TRBV6-5 and TRBJ2-7; tentatively, D is TRBD2 (5 bases). The length of the CDR3 is 13 residues. Germline CDR1 and CDR2: MNHEY and SVGAGI. V dropped 0 bases and J dropped 4 bases, with 7 bases sitting between them. The CDR3 here is CASSYSRGYEQYF. The CDR3 bases are TGTGCCAGCAGTTACTCCCGGGGATACGAGCAGTACTTC.

The chain is built from TRBV28 and TRBJ1-2, with D maybe TRBD1 (6 bases). There are 11 residues in the CDR3. Germline V gene sequence: CDR1 MDHEN, CDR2 SYDVKM. The CDR3 DNA sequence: TGTGCTGTTCGGGGGGCGCAGGGCTACACCTTC. Protein product: CAVRGAQGYTF.

This clone showed up just once. J is TRBJ2-7 and V is TRBV5-3; 7 nucleotides agree with TRBD1. TRBV5-3 is an ORF, with its function uncertain. The CDR3 length is 15 residues. With V trimmed by 1 base and J by 6 bases, 10 bases remained unmatched. The CDR3 loop is CARSLRDNRGGEQYV. CDR3 DNA: TGTGCCAGAAGCTTGAGGGATAACAGGGGTGGCGAGCAGTACGTC.

Here the CDR3 DNA reads TGCGCCAGCAGCCAAGGACTCGCGGGGGCTAGCACAGATACGCAGTATTTT. Translated, it gives CASSQGLAGASTDTQYF. V is TRBV4-3 and J is TRBJ2-3; a weak D match, TRBD2 (7 bases). The CDR3 consists of 17 residues. CDR1 is LGHNA, CDR2 YSLEER, per germline. Trimming shortened V by 1 base and J by 0 bases, and 14 bases separated the two germline ends.

V gene TRBV4-1 combines with J gene TRBJ1-1; TRBD1 aligns across 8 bases. After removal of 4 bases from V and 1 base from J, the junction contained 5 bases not matched to a gene. CDR3 length: 15 amino acids. CDR1 is MGHRA, CDR2 YSYEKL, per germline. CDR3 amino acids: CASSRHGQGNTEAFF. The CDR3 region has the DNA TGCGCCAGCAGCCGTCACGGACAGGGGAACACTGAAGCTTTCTTT.

The chain combines TRBV18 with TRBJ2-7, with a possible D match to TRBD2 (6 bases). CDR3 length: 16 residues. Trimming left V 2 bases short and J 1 base short, with 15 bases between. Germline V gene sequence: CDR1 KGHSH, CDR2 LQKENI. This chain's CDR3 is CASSPTLGEESYEQYF. The CDR3 nucleotides read TGTGCCAGCTCACCAACCCTCGGGGAGGAATCCTACGAGCAGTACTTC.

The rearrangement joins TRBV4-3 to TRBJ2-1; possible D gene TRBD1, 5 bases. The CDR3 extends over 13 amino acids. The germline CDR1 and CDR2 sequences are LGHNA and YSLEER. The V gene lost 5 bases and the J gene lost 8 bases, with 13 bases spanning the gap. CDR3 residues: CASSARVMDEQFF. DNA for the CDR3: TGCGCCAGCAGCGCCAGGGTTATGGATGAGCAGTTCTTC.

The chain links TRBV6-4 to TRBJ2-7; 8 bases align to TRBD1. From germline, CDR1 is MRHNA and CDR2 SNTAGT. V gave up 2 bases and J gave up 1 base; unmatched junction bases: 4. CDR3 size: 15 residues. Written as DNA, the CDR3 is TGTGCCAGCAGTGACATTAGACAGGGGTCCTACGAGCAGTACGTC. Translated: CASSDIRQGSYEQYV.

The genes are TRBV6-1 and TRBJ1-2; weak D call: TRBD1 (5 bases). V was cut by 3 bases and J by 4 bases, with 18 bases left in between. The CDR3 is 16 residues long. The germline gives CDR1 MNHNS, CDR2 SASEGT. The CDR3 reads CASSEQIRGGLYGYTF. Here the CDR3 DNA reads TGTGCCAGCAGTGAGCAAATTCGGGGGGGACTCTATGGCTACACCTTC.

This sequence joins TRBV9 and TRBJ2-3, with unresolved D. CDR3 length: 13 amino acids. The germline V gene encodes CDR1 SGDLS and CDR2 YYNGEE. V lost 3 bases to trimming and J lost 2 bases, with 7 bases between them. The CDR3 DNA reads as TGTGCCAGCAGCGGCGGATACACAGATACGCAGTATTTT. It encodes CASSGGYTDTQYF.

This clone turned up a few times. The chain is built from TRBV5-6 and TRBJ1-2; unclear D gene. V lost 7 bases and J lost 4, with 29 bases in between. CDR3 length: 18 amino acids. The germline gives CDR1 SGHDT, CDR2 YYEEEE. The CDR3 DNA sequence: TGTGCCAGCGACCAGTTCGGAAGAACTGAGGCCCTCTCCTATGGCTACACCTTC. Its protein is CASDQFGRTEALSYGYTF.

J is TRBJ2-5 and V is TRBV5-1; 11 bases map to TRBD1. The germline CDR1 and CDR2 sequences are SGHRS and YFSETQ. The V segment lost 4 bases and the J segment 3 bases; nucleotides outside the gene matches: 8. The CDR3 totals 16 residues. The CDR3 is CASSPQGQGVKETQYF. CDR3 nucleotide sequence: TGCGCCAGCAGCCCTCAGGGACAGGGGGTAAAAGAGACCCAGTACTTC.

This chain joins TRBV9 and TRBJ2-2; no firm D call. The CDR3 has 12 amino acids. In germline, CDR1 is SGDLS, CDR2 YYNGEE. The V end lost 4 bases, the J end lost 5 bases, and 6 bases lay between the germline ends. The CDR3 spells CASSSITGELFF. CDR3 DNA: TGTGCCAGCAGCTCTATTACCGGGGAGCTGTTTTTT.

The chain joins TRBV5-1 to TRBJ2-3; TRBD1 matches 7 bases. CDR1 is SGHRS, CDR2 YFSETQ, per germline. The CDR3 runs 14 residues. Trimming removed 4 bases from V and 3 bases from J; junction bases left unmatched: 5. The CDR3 nucleotides are TGCGCCAGCAGCCCCAGACAGGGAACAGATACGCAGTATTTT. Residues: CASSPRQGTDTQYF.